This TCR beta chain was identified during a study of T cell changes during pregnancy in multiple sclerosis (dated by TCRdb to about 2019). With respect to the entire study: Changes in the T cell repertoire over the course of pregnancy were examined in this study in women with multiple sclerosis.

About this clone itself: Its antigen remains undetermined. Within one base of it there is no much larger clone, and no base qualities were kept.

CDR1 and CDR2, looked up from the germline V gene, are LGHNA and YSLEER. Including cysteine and phenylalanine, the CDR3 has 15 amino acids. The sequence is cut down to CDR3 DNA, 45 bases in frame from base 1. V is trimmed back by 1 base and J by 3 bases, and the junction contains 2 bases that no gene match accounts for. Library prep was done by the immunoSEQ multiplex PCR assay. The clones in this table, taken by TCRdb from immuneACCESS, are in-frame only. Not every clone is retained; where verified, under half of the shortfall comes from an unresolved V gene, and the cause of the rest is unknown. This sample is represented by tens of thousands of clones; 75% to 95% of them were singletons. The top ten hold under 0.95% of the sample.

Rearrangement joined TRBV4-3 to TRBJ1-5; 8 of the junction bases match TRBD1. This sample comprised peripheral blood, obtained before pregnancy. This clonotype was obtained from a female donor with multiple sclerosis, enrolled in a pregnancy study. Read as DNA, the sequence is TGCGCCAGCAGCCAAGGGACAGGGATCAATCAGCCCCAGCATTTT. Translated, it gives CASSQGTGINQPQHF.